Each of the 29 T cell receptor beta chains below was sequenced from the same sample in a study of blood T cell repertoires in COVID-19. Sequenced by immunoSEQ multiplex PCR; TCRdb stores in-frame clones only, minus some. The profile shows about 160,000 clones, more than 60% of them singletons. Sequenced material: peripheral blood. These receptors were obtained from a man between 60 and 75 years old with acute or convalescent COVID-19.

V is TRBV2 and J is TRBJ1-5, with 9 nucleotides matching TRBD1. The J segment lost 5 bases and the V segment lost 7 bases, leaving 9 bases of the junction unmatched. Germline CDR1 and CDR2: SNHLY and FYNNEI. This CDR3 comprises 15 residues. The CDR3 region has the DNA TGTGCCAGCAAGCCGGGACAGGGAGGGTATCAGCCCCAGCATTTT. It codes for CASKPGQGGYQPQHF.

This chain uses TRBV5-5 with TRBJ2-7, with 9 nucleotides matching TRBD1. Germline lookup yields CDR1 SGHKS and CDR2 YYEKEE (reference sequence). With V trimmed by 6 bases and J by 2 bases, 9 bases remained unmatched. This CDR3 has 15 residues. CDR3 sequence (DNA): TGTGCCAGCACCCCCGGGACAGGGATACCCTACGAGCAGTACTTC. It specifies CASTPGTGIPYEQYF.

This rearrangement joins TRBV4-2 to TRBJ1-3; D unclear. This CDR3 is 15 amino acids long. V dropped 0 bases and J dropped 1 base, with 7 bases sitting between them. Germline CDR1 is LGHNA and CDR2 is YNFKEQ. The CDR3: CASSQDSVSGNTIYF. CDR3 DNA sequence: TGTGCCAGCAGCCAAGACAGTGTATCTGGAAACACCATATATTTT.

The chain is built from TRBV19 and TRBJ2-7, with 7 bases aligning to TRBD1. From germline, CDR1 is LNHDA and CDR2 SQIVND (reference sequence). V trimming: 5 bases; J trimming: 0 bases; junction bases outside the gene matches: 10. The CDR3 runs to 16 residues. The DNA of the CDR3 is TGTGCCAGTAGTCCTCGGACAGGAACCAGCTCCTACGAGCAGTACTTC. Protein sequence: CASSPRTGTSSYEQYF.

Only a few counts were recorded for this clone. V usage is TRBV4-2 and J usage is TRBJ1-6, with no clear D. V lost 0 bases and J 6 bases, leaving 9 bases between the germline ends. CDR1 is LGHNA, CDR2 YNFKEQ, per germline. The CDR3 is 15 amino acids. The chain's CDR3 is CASSQDWQSNSPLHF. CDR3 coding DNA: TGTGCCAGCAGCCAAGACTGGCAGTCTAATTCACCCCTCCACTTT.

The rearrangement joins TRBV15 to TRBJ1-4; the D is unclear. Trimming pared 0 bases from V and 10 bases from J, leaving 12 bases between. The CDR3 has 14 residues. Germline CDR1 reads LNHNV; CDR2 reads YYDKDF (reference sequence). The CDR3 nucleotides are TGTGCCACCAGCAGAGATTCGGAGGGAGGAAAACTGTTTTTT. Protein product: CATSRDSEGGKLFF.

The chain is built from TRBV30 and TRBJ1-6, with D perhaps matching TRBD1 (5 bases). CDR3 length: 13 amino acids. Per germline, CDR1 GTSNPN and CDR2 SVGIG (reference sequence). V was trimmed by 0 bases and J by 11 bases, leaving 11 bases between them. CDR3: CAWSVLAGTPLHF. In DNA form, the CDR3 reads TGTGCCTGGAGTGTCCTGGCAGGGACACCCCTCCACTTT.

The CDR3: CASSPPQGGLNEQYF. For the CDR3, the DNA is TGTGCCAGCTCACCACCGCAGGGGGGATTAAACGAGCAGTACTTC. The chain couples TRBV18 to TRBJ2-7, with D possibly being TRBD1 (7 bases). The CDR3 spans 15 residues. Trimming cost V 0 bases and J 5 bases, with 14 bases left between them. In germline, CDR1 is KGHSH, CDR2 LQKENI.

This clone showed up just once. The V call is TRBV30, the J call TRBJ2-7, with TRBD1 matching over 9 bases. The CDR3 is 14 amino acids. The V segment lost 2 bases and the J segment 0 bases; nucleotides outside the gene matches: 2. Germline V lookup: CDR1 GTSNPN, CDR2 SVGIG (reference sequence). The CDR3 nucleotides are TGTGCCTGGAGTAAGGGACAGGGCTCCTACGAGCAGTACTTC. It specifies CAWSKGQGSYEQYF.

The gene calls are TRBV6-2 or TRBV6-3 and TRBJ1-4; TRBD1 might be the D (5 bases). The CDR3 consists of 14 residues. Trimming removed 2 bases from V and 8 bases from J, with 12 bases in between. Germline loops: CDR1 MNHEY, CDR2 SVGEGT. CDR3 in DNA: TGTGCCAGCAGTTACGTCCAGGGTGGGGAAAAACTGTTTTTT. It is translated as CASSYVQGGEKLFF.

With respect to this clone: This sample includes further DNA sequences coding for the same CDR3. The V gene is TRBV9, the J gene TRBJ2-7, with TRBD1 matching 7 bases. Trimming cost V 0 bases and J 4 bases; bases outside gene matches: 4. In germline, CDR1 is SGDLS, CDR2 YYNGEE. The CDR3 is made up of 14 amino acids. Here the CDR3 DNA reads TGTGCCAGCAGCGTAGCGACAGGGAGTTACGAGCAGTACTTC. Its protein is CASSVATGSYEQYF.

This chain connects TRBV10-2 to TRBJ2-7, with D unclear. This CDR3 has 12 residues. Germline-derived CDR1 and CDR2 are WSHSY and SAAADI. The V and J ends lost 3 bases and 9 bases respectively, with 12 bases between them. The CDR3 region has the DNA TGCGCCAGCAGTGATGTCTTGGCGGCGCAGTACTTC. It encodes CASSDVLAAQYF.

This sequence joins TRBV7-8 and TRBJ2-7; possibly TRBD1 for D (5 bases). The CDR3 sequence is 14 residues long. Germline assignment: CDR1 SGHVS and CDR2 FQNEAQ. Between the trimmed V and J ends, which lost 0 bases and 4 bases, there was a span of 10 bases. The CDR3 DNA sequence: TGTGCCAGCAGCTTAGCTCGGCAGGGTTACGAGCAGTACTTC. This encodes CASSLARQGYEQYF.

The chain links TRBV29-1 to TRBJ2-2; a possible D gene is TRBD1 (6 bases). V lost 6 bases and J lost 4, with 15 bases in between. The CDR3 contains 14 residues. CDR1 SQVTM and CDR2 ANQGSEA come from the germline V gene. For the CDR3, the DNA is TGCAGCGTAGAACAGGGATTTGGCACCGGGGAGCTGTTTTTT. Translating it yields CSVEQGFGTGELFF.

CDR3 DNA sequence: TGTGCCAGCAGTTTTCTTGGACAGGGGGCTAACTATGGCTACACCTTC. It specifies CASSFLGQGANYGYTF. The gene calls are TRBV6-5 and TRBJ1-2; 10 bases fit TRBD1. CDR1 MNHEY and CDR2 SVGAGI come from the germline V gene. After removal of 4 bases from V and 0 bases from J, the junction contained 5 bases not matched to a gene. The CDR3 has 16 amino acids.

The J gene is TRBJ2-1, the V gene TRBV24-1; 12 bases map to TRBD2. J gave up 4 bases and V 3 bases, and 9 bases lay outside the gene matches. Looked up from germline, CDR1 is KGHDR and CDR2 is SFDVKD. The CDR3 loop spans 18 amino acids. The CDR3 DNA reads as TGTGCCACCAGTGATCCCCTAGCGGGGGGGCTTTCTTACAATGAGCAGTTCTTC. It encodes CATSDPLAGGLSYNEQFF.

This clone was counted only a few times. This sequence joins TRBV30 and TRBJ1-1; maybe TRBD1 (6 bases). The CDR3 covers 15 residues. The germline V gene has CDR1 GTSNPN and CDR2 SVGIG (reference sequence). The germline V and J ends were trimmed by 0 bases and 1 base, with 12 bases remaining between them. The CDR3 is CAWSVTGRQNTEAFF. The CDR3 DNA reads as TGTGCCTGGAGTGTAACAGGGAGACAGAACACTGAAGCTTTCTTT.

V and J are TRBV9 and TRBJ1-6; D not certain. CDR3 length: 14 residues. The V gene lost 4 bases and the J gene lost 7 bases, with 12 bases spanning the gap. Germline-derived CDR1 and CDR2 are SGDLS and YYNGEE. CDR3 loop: CASSMRAINSPLHF. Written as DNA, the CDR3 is TGTGCCAGCAGCATGAGGGCCATCAATTCACCCCTCCACTTT.

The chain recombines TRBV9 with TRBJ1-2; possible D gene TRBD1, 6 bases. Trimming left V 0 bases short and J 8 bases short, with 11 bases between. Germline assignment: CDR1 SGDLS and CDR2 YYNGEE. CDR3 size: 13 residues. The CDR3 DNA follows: TGTGCCAGCAGCGTAGTAGGGGGTAAAGGCTACACCTTC. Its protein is CASSVVGGKGYTF.

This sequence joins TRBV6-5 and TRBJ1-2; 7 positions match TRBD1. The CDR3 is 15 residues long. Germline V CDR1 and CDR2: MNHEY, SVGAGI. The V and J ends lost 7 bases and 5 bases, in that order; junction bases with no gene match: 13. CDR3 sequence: CASNRGQWGNYGYTF. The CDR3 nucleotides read TGTGCCAGCAATAGGGGACAGTGGGGTAATTATGGCTACACCTTC.

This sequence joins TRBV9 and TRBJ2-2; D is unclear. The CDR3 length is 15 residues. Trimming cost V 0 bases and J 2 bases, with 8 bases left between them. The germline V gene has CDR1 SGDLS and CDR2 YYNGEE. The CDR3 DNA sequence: TGTGCCAGCAGCGTAGAATGGAGTAACACCGGGGAGCTGTTTTTT. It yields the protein CASSVEWSNTGELFF.

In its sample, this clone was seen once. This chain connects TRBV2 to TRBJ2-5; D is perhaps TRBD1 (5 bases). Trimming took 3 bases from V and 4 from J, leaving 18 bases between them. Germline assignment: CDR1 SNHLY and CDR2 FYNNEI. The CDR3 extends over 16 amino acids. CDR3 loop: CASSEGRAGGGETQYF. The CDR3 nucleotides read TGTGCCAGCAGTGAGGGCAGGGCCGGTGGTGGAGAGACCCAGTACTTC.

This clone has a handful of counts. This chain's CDR3 is CASSQAADDQPQHF. The CDR3 nucleotides are TGCGCCAGCAGCCAAGCAGCGGATGATCAGCCCCAGCATTTT. V usage is TRBV4-3 and J usage is TRBJ1-5, with no clear D. There are 14 residues in the CDR3. The germline V and J ends were trimmed by 1 base and 5 bases, with 9 bases remaining between them. Germline loops: CDR1 LGHNA, CDR2 YSLEER.

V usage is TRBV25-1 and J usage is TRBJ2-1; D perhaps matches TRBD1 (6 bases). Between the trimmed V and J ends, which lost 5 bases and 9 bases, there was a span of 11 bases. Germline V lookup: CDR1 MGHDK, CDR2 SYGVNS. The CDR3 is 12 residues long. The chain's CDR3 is CASSPQGGEQFF. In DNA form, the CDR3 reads TGTGCCAGCAGTCCACAGGGTGGTGAGCAGTTCTTC.

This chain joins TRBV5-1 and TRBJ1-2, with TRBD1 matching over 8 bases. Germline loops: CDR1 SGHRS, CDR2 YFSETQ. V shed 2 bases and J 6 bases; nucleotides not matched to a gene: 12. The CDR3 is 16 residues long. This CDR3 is CASSFILTPGGDGYTF. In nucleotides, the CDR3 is TGCGCCAGCAGCTTTATCTTAACCCCAGGGGGCGATGGCTACACCTTC.

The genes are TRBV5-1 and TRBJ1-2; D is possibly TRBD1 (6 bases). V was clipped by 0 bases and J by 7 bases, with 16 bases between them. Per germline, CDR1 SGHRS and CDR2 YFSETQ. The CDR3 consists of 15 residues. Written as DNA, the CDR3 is TGCGCCAGCAGCTTGGCGGGGGGGCCGCTTAGTGGCTACACCTTC. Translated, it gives CASSLAGGPLSGYTF.

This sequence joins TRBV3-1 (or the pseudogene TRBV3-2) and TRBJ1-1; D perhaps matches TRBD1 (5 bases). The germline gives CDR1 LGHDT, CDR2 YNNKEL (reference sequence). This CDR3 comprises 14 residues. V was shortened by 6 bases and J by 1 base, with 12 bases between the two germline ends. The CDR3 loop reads CASRYQGKNTEAFF. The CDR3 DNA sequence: TGTGCCAGCAGGTACCAGGGCAAGAACACTGAAGCTTTCTTT.

Here the CDR3 reads CATGRQGPSTGELFF. The CDR3 nucleotides are TGTGCCACCGGGAGACAGGGACCAAGCACCGGGGAGCTGTTTTTT. The chain recombines TRBV24-1 with TRBJ2-2, with 7 bases lining up with TRBD1. This CDR3 spans 15 amino acids. Germline lookup yields CDR1 KGHDR and CDR2 SFDVKD. The V and J ends lost 9 bases and 4 bases, in that order; junction bases with no gene match: 10.

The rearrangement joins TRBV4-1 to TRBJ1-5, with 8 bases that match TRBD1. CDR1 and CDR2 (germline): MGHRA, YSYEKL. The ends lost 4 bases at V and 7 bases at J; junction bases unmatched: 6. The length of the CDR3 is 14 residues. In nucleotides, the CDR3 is TGCGCCAGCAGCCTTGACAGGGGTCCACAGCCCCAGCATTTT. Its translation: CASSLDRGPQPQHF.